This is a list of T cell receptor beta chains from one sample in a study of CXCR3-negative and CXCR3-positive naive CD8 T cells. With the 5' RACE reads reprocessed, TCRdb shows one record per CDR3 protein and no DNA. The sample table includes 150,000 to 160,000 distinct CDR3 sequences. Sequences were obtained from naive CXCR3+ CD8+ T cells from blood. These receptors were collected from a human donor in good health. Some clones in this sample may be carry-over from other donors' samples. Both conserved end residues are part of each CDR3.

CASSLGLYEQFF TRBJ2-1 TRBV12-3/TRBV12-4
CASSLASDQETQYF TRBJ2-5 TRBV12-3/TRBV12-4
CAISESSLQGGTEAFF TRBJ1-1 TRBV10-3
CASSQGLGQGRVGQFF TRBJ2-1 TRBV4-3
CSVEGTSGGASTDTQYF TRBJ2-3 TRBV29-1
CASSFFGQGAYNEQFF TRBJ2-1 TRBV28
CATSRWSPGLAGEETQYF TRBJ2-5 TRBV15
CSATDTNPETQYF TRBJ2-5 TRBV20-1
CASSLDRALSSYNEQFF TRBJ2-1 TRBV11-2
CASSSGTYNGYTF TRBJ1-2 TRBV6-5
CSVVVGGPNNEQFF TRBJ2-1 TRBV29-1
CASATAMGRETQYF TRBJ2-5 TRBV7-9
CASSYLARTVNNEQFF TRBJ2-1 TRBV6-2/TRBV6-3
CASSQGQGTGNTIYF TRBJ1-3 TRBV7-3
CSVEDSNLSYEQYF TRBJ2-7 TRBV29-1
CASSFRWASTDTQYF TRBJ2-3 TRBV5-6
CASSVFVGWSYNEQFF TRBJ2-1 TRBV28
CAISEATPSWVEQFF TRBJ2-1 TRBV10-3
CASSGAYSNQPQHF TRBJ1-5 TRBV2